The present entry profiles one T cell receptor beta chain with its context. These data belong to a study of T-cell reconstitution after alpha-beta-depleted transplantation in children. Preparation of the TCRbeta library used unique molecular identifiers. Each CDR3 protein is one row after TCRdb ran MiXCR on the PCR reads. This sample carries fewer than 550,000 distinct CDR3 sequences, approximately 10% of them seen once, and the ten largest clones take 12% to 15%. V gave up 4 bases and J gave up 4 bases, with 14 bases separating them. The germline V gene has CDR1 SGHRS and CDR2 YFSETQ. This CDR3 is built from 15 residues.

The receptor was derived from a female patient aged 2 to 10 who had a stem cell transplant for aplastic anemia, so the T cells may come from the graft donor. The gene calls are TRBV5-1 and TRBJ1-4; TRBD1 is a possible D gene (5 bases). The sample here was PBMCs, mostly from graft donor cells, taken 180 days after TCRalphabeta/CD19-depleted stem cell transplant. The CDR3 region has the DNA TGCGCCAGCAGCCTCACCGGGGGACGTAATGAAAAACTGTTTTTT. Amino acid sequence: CASSLTGGRNEKLFF.